This is a list of T cell receptor beta chains from one sample in a study of blood T cell repertoires in COVID-19. Using immunoSEQ multiplex PCR, the repertoire was profiled, and TCRdb retains in-frame clones only, with some absent. The profile shows roughly 100,000 clones, less than 85% of them singletons. The specimen was peripheral blood. Every receptor here comes from a man in his 70s with active or convalescent COVID-19. Each CDR3 is given with its conserved first and last residue. The D gene is left open where the match is weak. A clone size is listed for some rows: how often the clone was seen (once, few, many), or a class if it is expanded.

V: TRBV7-9
size: .
D: TRBD1
J: TRBJ2-2
CDR3: CASSLTGKVITGELFF
DNA: TGTGCCAGCAGCTTGACAGGGAAGGTAATCACCGGGGAGCTGTTTTTT

V: TRBV18
size: .
D: .
J: TRBJ2-3
CDR3: CASSRTVGSDTQYF
DNA: TGTGCCAGCTCACGGACAGTGGGGTCAGATACGCAGTATTTT

V: TRBV11-2
size: .
D: .
J: TRBJ1-2
CDR3: CASSLDIDSSPTGYTF
DNA: TGTGCCAGCAGCTTAGATATCGACAGCTCACCGACAGGCTACACCTTC

V: TRBV5-4
size: .
D: TRBD1
J: TRBJ1-2
CDR3: CASSLDRGVSYGYTF
DNA: TGTGCCAGCAGCTTGGACAGGGGGGTCAGCTATGGCTACACCTTC

V: TRBV5-1
size: .
D: TRBD1
J: TRBJ1-2
CDR3: CASSLKTGEDNGYTF
DNA: TGCGCCAGCAGCTTGAAAACAGGGGAGGACAATGGCTACACCTTC

V: TRBV7-9
size: .
D: TRBD1
J: TRBJ2-3
CDR3: CASSRDRGPDTQYF
DNA: TGTGCCAGCAGCCGGGACAGGGGGCCAGATACGCAGTATTTT

V: TRBV7-2
size: .
D: TRBD2
J: TRBJ2-7
CDR3: CASSLRTSGRNEQYF
DNA: TGTGCCAGCAGCTTACGGACTAGCGGGAGGAACGAGCAGTACTTC

V: TRBV19
size: .
D: .
J: TRBJ1-3
CDR3: CASSIEGTTSGNTIYF
DNA: TGTGCCAGTAGTATAGAAGGGACAACCTCTGGAAACACCATATATTTT

V: TRBV18
size: .
D: .
J: TRBJ1-4
CDR3: CASSPGANEKLFF
DNA: TGTGCCAGCTCCCCAGGGGCAAATGAAAAACTGTTTTTT

V: TRBV5-4
size: .
D: TRBD1
J: TRBJ1-1
CDR3: CASSWDSNTEAFF
DNA: TGTGCCAGCAGCTGGGACAGCAACACTGAAGCTTTCTTT

V: TRBV24-1
size: .
D: .
J: TRBJ2-1
CDR3: CATSARRSYNEQFF
DNA: TGTGCCACCAGTGCGCGGAGGTCCTACAATGAGCAGTTCTTC

V: TRBV9
size: .
D: .
J: TRBJ2-7
CDR3: CASSAGGYAYEQYF
DNA: TGTGCCAGCAGCGCTGGGGGGTACGCCTACGAGCAGTACTTC

V: TRBV11-2
size: few
D: TRBD2
J: TRBJ2-7
CDR3: CASSLGAGVGEQYF
DNA: TGTGCCAGCAGCTTAGGGGCGGGGGTTGGCGAGCAGTACTTC

V: TRBV2
size: .
D: TRBD1
J: TRBJ2-2
CDR3: CASRTRQGVDTGELFF
DNA: TGTGCCAGCAGAACTCGACAGGGAGTGGACACCGGGGAGCTGTTTTTT

V: TRBV10-1
size: few
D: .
J: TRBJ2-7
CDR3: CASSYGLGEDEQYF
DNA: TGCGCCAGCAGCTATGGCCTGGGGGAGGACGAGCAGTACTTC

V: TRBV5-4
size: .
D: TRBD1
J: TRBJ2-2
CDR3: CASSRGDRGNTGELFF
DNA: TGTGCCAGCAGCAGAGGGGACAGGGGGAACACCGGGGAGCTGTTTTTT

V: TRBV11-1
size: few
D: TRBD1
J: TRBJ1-1
CDR3: CASSSTGQGTEAFF
DNA: TGTGCCAGCAGTTCTACTGGACAGGGCACTGAAGCTTTCTTT

V: TRBV28
size: .
D: TRBD1
J: TRBJ1-6
CDR3: CASSSGTGESPLHF
DNA: TGTGCCAGCAGTTCCGGGACAGGGGAGTCACCCCTCCACTTT

V: TRBV28
size: few
D: TRBD1
J: TRBJ1-2
CDR3: CASSPSTGAHYGYTF
DNA: TGTGCCAGCAGTCCCTCGACAGGGGCCCACTATGGCTACACCTTC

V: TRBV7-9
size: few
D: .
J: TRBJ2-3
CDR3: CASSPRGPDTQYF
DNA: TGTGCCAGCAGCCCGCGGGGTCCAGATACGCAGTATTTT

V: TRBV9
size: .
D: TRBD2
J: TRBJ2-5
CDR3: CASSVSLGGDAETQYF
DNA: TGTGCCAGCAGCGTATCCCTGGGGGGGGATGCGGAGACCCAGTACTTC

V: TRBV5-1
size: .
D: TRBD2
J: TRBJ2-1
CDR3: CASSLLADNYNEQFF
DNA: TGCGCCAGCAGCTTACTAGCGGATAATTACAATGAGCAGTTCTTC

V: TRBV2
size: .
D: .
J: TRBJ1-5
CDR3: CASRVTVGNQPQHF
DNA: TGTGCCAGCAGGGTGACAGTAGGCAATCAGCCCCAGCATTTT